The clone carrying this T cell receptor (beta chain) was counted once. These data are taken from a study of shared clonotypes between healthy human individuals. This CDR3 has 17 residues. Germline CDR1 is PRHDT and CDR2 is FYEKMQ (reference sequence). V was clipped by 4 bases and J by 1 base; unmatched bases: 8. Donors were Caucasian adults residing in Nashville, Tennessee, USA. The data were produced by immunoSEQ multiplex PCR, yet TCRdb's version contains in-frame clones alone and is incomplete. Found here are 1.4 million to 1.5 million clones, 96% of them singletons; the top ten hold roughly 1.2%. The sequenced sample consisted of naive CD4+ T cells sorted from blood. Subset given: CD45RA+ positively selected. The gene calls are TRBV13 and TRBJ2-1; 9 bases map to TRBD2. The receptor was isolated from a man aged 25 to 45 in good health. CDR3 coding DNA: TGTGCCAGCAGCTCCGGACTAGCGCCGACGTCCTACAATGAGCAGTTCTTC. This gives the protein CASSSGLAPTSYNEQFF. Full variable domain (missing parts from reference TRBV13 and TRBJ2-1): AAGVIQSPRHLIKEKRETATLKCYPIPRHDTVYWYQQGPGQDPQFLISFYEKMQSDKGSIPDRFSAQQFSDYHSELNMSSLELGDSALYFCASSSGLAPTSYNEQFFGPGTRLTVL.